The rows below give T cell receptor beta chains drawn from one sample of a study of patients and donors after allogeneic stem cell transplantation. TCRdb ran MiXCR on the RT-PCR reads and lists one entry per CDR3 protein. The sample has a few hundred thousand distinct CDR3 sequences; 35% to 45% are singletons. Sequencing was performed on blood, either unsorted or a sorted T cell fraction (not recorded which). The receptor source for this set is a human donor who was either an allogeneic HSCT recipient or a stem cell or donor lymphocyte infusion donor (not recorded which). It is not recorded whose cells these are; they may come from a transplant donor. Both conserved end residues are part of each CDR3. Each record gives: D gene, CDR3 length, V gene, clone size, J gene, CDR3 protein, CDR3 DNA. The D gene is left open where the match is weak. The size of a clone is reported for some rows only, either as once, few or many, or as a class for expanded clones.

NA	15	TRBV10-3	few	TRBJ2-5	CAISEWRGSQETQYF	TGTGCCATCAGTGAGTGGAGGGGGAGTCAAGAGACCCAGTACTTC
TRBD1	15	TRBV5-1	NA	TRBJ1-5	CASRVGQGAHQPQHF	TGCGCCAGCAGGGTGGGACAGGGGGCGCATCAGCCCCAGCATTTT
NA	15	TRBV12-3/TRBV12-4	NA	TRBJ1-5	CASSSSPTGDQPQHF	TGTGCCAGCAGTTCCTCCCCGACGGGAGATCAGCCCCAGCATTTT
NA	12	TRBV7-2	NA	TRBJ1-5	CASSLQDQPQHF	TGTGCCAGCAGCTTACAGGATCAGCCCCAGCATTTT
TRBD1	15	TRBV25-1	few	TRBJ1-1	CASSELGTANTEAFF	TGTGCCAGCAGTGAATTGGGGACAGCCAACACTGAAGCTTTCTTT
NA	12	TRBV7-9	NA	TRBJ1-1	CASSLGEGRAFF	TGTGCCAGCAGCTTAGGGGAGGGGAGAGCTTTCTTT
NA	14	TRBV4-2	few	TRBJ2-1	CASSQFDRGNEQFF	TGTGCCAGCAGCCAATTCGACAGAGGCAATGAGCAGTTCTTC
TRBD1	16	TRBV4-3	NA	TRBJ2-3	CASSKVVAGGKDTQYF	TGCGCCAGCAGCAAAGTCGTGGCAGGGGGCAAGGATACGCAGTATTTT
NA	12	TRBV5-1	NA	TRBJ1-2	CASSPNTGSYTF	TGCGCCAGCAGCCCGAACACTGGAAGCTACACCTTC
NA	13	TRBV5-1	NA	TRBJ1-1	CASSDYSGEGAFF	TGCGCCAGCAGTGATTACAGCGGGGAGGGGGCTTTCTTT
NA	17	TRBV5-1	NA	TRBJ2-3	CASSLGQVIGTTDTQYF	TGCGCCAGCAGCTTGGGTCAGGTCATCGGGACCACAGATACGCAGTATTTT
NA	13	TRBV4-1	NA	TRBJ1-5	CASSRVYNQPQHF	TGCGCCAGCAGCCGTGTATATAATCAGCCCCAGCATTTT
NA	16	TRBV7-8	NA	TRBJ2-1	CASSLFIDLTYNEQFF	TGTGCCAGCAGCTTATTTATCGACCTAACCTACAATGAGCAGTTCTTC
TRBD2	18	TRBV6-1	NA	TRBJ2-1	CASSVVRGSGFSYNEQFF	TGTGCCAGCAGCGTAGTCCGGGGTAGCGGGTTCTCCTACAATGAGCAGTTCTTC
NA	13	TRBV11-3	NA	TRBJ2-7	CASSLEEGYEQYF	TGTGCCAGCAGCTTAGAGGAGGGTTACGAGCAGTACTTC
NA	15	TRBV7-3	NA	TRBJ2-3	CASSLTGLSTDTQYF	TGTGCCAGCAGCTTAACAGGGCTTAGCACAGATACGCAGTATTTT
TRBD1	16	TRBV7-9	NA	TRBJ2-1	CASSSPGTGGINEQFF	TGTGCCAGCAGCAGTCCCGGGACAGGGGGTATCAATGAGCAGTTCTTC
TRBD1	16	TRBV4-3	NA	TRBJ2-3	CASSQVQGAGADTQYF	TGCGCCAGCAGCCAGGTTCAGGGGGCTGGAGCAGATACGCAGTATTTT
NA	14	TRBV9	few	TRBJ2-7	CASKHRDGEYEQYF	TGTGCCAGCAAACACCGGGACGGGGAATACGAGCAGTACTTC
NA	14	TRBV6-2/TRBV6-3	once	TRBJ2-2	CASSYHLRVGELFF	TGTGCCAGCAGTTACCACCTCCGGGTCGGGGAGCTGTTTTTT
NA	13	TRBV19	NA	TRBJ1-2	CASHTGANYGYTF	TGTGCCAGCCACACAGGAGCTAACTATGGCTACACCTTC
TRBD1	16	TRBV7-9	NA	TRBJ2-2	CASSLAWTGRTGELFF	TGTGCCAGCAGCTTAGCCTGGACAGGTCGGACCGGGGAGCTGTTTTTT
NA	15	TRBV7-9	once	TRBJ2-2	CASSSGRRPTGELFF	TGTGCCAGCAGTTCTGGTCGGCGGCCCACCGGGGAGCTGTTTTTT
TRBD1	16	TRBV3-1	NA	TRBJ1-6	CASSWNHRGPDSPLHF	TGTGCCAGCAGCTGGAATCACAGGGGCCCCGATTCACCCCTCCACTTT
TRBD2	14	TRBV7-6	NA	TRBJ2-5	CATSLLAGQETQYF	TGTGCCACCTCATTACTAGCGGGCCAAGAGACCCAGTACTTC
TRBD2	16	TRBV20-1	NA	TRBJ2-1	CSARGGTSGLYNEQFF	TGCAGTGCTAGAGGGGGGACTAGCGGGCTTTACAATGAGCAGTTCTTC
NA	12	TRBV29-1	few	TRBJ1-2	CSAPGAVYGYTF	TGCAGCGCCCCCGGGGCTGTCTATGGCTACACCTTC
TRBD1	16	TRBV7-2	few	TRBJ1-3	CASSSDRPRSGNTIYF	TGTGCCAGCAGCTCGGACAGGCCCCGCTCTGGAAACACCATATATTTT
TRBD1	13	TRBV10-3	NA	TRBJ1-5	CAIRTGLGQPQHF	TGTGCCATCAGGACAGGGCTTGGGCAGCCCCAGCATTTT
TRBD1	15	TRBV20-1	few	TRBJ1-5	CSATRTGNSNQPQHF	TGCAGTGCTACCCGGACAGGGAATAGCAATCAGCCCCAGCATTTT
NA	14	TRBV19	few	TRBJ1-1	CASSGAQRLTEAFF	TGTGCCAGTAGTGGTGCTCAGCGACTCACTGAAGCTTTCTTT
NA	14	TRBV10-3	NA	TRBJ2-7	CAISESAQSYEQYF	TGTGCCATCAGTGAGTCCGCACAATCCTACGAGCAGTACTTC
TRBD1	15	TRBV24-1	few	TRBJ1-5	CATSDPGQPNQPQHF	TGTGCCACCAGTGATCCGGGACAGCCGAATCAGCCCCAGCATTTT
TRBD1	15	TRBV27	NA	TRBJ1-6	CASSFRDSYNSPLHF	TGTGCCAGCAGTTTTCGGGACAGTTATAATTCACCCCTCCACTTT
NA	14	TRBV7-2	NA	TRBJ1-2	CASSSTYRSTGYTF	TGTGCCAGCAGCTCTACTTACAGGTCTACTGGCTACACCTTC
NA	14	TRBV5-1	many	TRBJ1-2	CASRGKEYDYGYTF	TGCGCCAGCCGCGGTAAAGAGTATGACTATGGCTACACCTTC
TRBD1	14	TRBV5-4	few	TRBJ1-1	CASSTGTGEAEAFF	TGTGCCAGCAGCACCGGGACAGGCGAAGCTGAAGCTTTCTTT